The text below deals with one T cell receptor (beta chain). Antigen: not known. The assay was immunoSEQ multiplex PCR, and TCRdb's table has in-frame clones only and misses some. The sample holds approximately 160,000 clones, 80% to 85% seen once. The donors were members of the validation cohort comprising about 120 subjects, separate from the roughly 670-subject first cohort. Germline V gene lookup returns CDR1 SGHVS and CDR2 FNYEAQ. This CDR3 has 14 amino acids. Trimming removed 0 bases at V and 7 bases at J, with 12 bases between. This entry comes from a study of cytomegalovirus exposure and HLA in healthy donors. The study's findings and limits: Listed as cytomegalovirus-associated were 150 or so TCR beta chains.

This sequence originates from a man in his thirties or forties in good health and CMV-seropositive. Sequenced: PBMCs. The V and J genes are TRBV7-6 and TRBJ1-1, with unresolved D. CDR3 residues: CASSLASGVYEAFF. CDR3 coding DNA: TGTGCCAGCAGCTTAGCGTCAGGTGTATATGAAGCTTTCTTT.